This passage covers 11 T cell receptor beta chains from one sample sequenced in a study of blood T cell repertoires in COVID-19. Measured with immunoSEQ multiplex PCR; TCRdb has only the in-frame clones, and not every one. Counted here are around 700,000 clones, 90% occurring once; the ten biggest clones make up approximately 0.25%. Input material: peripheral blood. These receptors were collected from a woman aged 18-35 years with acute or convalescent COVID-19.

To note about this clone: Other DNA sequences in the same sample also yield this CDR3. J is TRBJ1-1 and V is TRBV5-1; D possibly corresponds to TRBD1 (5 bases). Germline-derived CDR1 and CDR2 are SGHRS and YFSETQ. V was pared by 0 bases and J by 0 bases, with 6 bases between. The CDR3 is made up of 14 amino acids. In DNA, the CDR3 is TGCGCCAGCAGCTTGGAGGGGATGAACACTGAAGCTTTCTTT. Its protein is CASSLEGMNTEAFF.

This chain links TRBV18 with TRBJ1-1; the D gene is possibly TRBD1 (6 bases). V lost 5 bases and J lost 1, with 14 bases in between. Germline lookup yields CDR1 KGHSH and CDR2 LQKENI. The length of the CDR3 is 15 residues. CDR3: CASSGTRQANTEAFF. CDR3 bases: TGTGCCAGCTCAGGCACCCGACAGGCGAACACTGAAGCTTTCTTT.

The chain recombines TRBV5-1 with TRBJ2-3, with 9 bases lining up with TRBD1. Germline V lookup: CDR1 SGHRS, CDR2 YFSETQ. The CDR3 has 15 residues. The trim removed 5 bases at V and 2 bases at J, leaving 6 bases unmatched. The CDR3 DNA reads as TGCGCCAGCAGGCCCACAGGGGGCTTCACAGATACGCAGTATTTT. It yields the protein CASRPTGGFTDTQYF.

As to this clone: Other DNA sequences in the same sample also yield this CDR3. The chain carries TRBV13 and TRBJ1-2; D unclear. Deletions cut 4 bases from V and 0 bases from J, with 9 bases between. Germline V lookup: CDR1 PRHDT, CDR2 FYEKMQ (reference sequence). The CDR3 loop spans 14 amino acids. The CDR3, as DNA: TGTGCCAGCAGCTCCACGGTCACTAACTATGGCTACACCTTC. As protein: CASSSTVTNYGYTF. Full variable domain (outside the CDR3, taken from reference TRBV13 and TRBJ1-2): AAGVIQSPRHLIKEKRETATLKCYPIPRHDTVYWYQQGPGQDPQFLISFYEKMQSDKGSIPDRFSAQQFSDYHSELNMSSLELGDSALYFCASSSTVTNYGYTFGSGTRLTVV.

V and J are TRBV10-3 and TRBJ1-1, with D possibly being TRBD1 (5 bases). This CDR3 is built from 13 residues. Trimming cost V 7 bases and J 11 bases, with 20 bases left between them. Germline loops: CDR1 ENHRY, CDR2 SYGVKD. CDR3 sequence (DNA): TGTGCCATCAACGGGGGGGACGGAGAGTGGGCTTTCTTT. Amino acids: CAINGGDGEWAFF.

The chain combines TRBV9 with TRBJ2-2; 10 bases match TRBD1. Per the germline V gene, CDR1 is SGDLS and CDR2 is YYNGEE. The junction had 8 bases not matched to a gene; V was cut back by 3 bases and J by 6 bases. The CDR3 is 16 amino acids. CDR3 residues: CASSASGTGVAGELFF. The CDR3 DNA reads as TGTGCCAGCAGCGCCAGCGGGACAGGGGTGGCCGGGGAGCTGTTTTTT.

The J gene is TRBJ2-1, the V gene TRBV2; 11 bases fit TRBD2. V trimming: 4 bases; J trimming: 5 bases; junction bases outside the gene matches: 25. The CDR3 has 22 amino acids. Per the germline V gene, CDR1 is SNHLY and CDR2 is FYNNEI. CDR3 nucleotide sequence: TGTGCCAGCAGTGTTTCGAGGTTTCCAGTAGCGGGGGGGCCACTAACAAACAATGAGCAGTTCTTC. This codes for CASSVSRFPVAGGPLTNNEQFF.

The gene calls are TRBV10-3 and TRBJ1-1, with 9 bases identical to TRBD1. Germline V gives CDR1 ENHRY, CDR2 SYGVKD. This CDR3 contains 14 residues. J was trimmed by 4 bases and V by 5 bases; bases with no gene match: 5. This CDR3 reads CAISWDREATEAFF. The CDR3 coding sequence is TGTGCCATCAGTTGGGACAGGGAGGCCACTGAAGCTTTCTTT.

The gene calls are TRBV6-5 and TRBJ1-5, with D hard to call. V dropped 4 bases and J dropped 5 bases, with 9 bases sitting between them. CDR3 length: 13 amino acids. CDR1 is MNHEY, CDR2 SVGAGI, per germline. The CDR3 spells CASSSQRYQPQHF. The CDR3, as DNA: TGTGCCAGCAGTTCACAGAGATATCAGCCCCAGCATTTT.

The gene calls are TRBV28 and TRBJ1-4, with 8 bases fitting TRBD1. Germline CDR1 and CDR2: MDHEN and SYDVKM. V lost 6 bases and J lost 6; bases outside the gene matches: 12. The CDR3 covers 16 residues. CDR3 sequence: CASSPGGVPPHEKLFF. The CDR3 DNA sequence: TGTGCCAGCAGCCCAGGGGGCGTGCCCCCGCATGAAAAACTGTTTTTT.

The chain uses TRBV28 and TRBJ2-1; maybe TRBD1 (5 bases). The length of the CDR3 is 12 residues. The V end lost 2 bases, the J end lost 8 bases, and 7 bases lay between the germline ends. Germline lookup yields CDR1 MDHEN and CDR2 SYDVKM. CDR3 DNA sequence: TGTGCCAGCAGTTTAGGGGCATATGAGCAGTTCTTC. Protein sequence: CASSLGAYEQFF.